Listed below are T cell receptor beta chains from one sample, sequenced in a study of cytomegalovirus exposure and HLA in healthy donors. TCRdb keeps only in-frame clones here, not all; method: immunoSEQ multiplex PCR. Of some 190,000 clones listed, 65% to 85% were seen once; the top ten hold about 2.4%. Specimen: PBMCs. The receptors were gathered from a male donor in good health and CMV-seronegative. Each CDR3 is given without its conserved first and last residue. Clone sizes are given selectively: once, few, many, or a class where the clone is expanded.

>TRBJ2-2|-|TRBV18
ASSPAQVANTGELF
>TRBJ2-2|-|TRBV7-6
ASSPTGQGGTGELF
>TRBJ2-7|once|TRBV29-1
SVDGQGKYEQY
>TRBJ2-1|-|TRBV4-2
ASTYTGGTYNEQF
>TRBJ1-1|-|TRBV5-8
ASSLAPERETEAF
>TRBJ2-5|-|TRBV5-1
ASSLGLAGLQETQY
>TRBJ2-3|-|TRBV20-1
SEAGRNTQY
>TRBJ2-1|-|TRBV7-9
ASSLVGTSGPDEQF
>TRBJ2-1|once|TRBV7-9
ASSLASGTRWSYNEQF
>TRBJ2-3|-|TRBV6-4
ASSVDRGSDTQY
>TRBJ2-2|-|TRBV5-4
ASSPLPGELF
>TRBJ2-7|-|TRBV28
ASSPPLPGQAYEQY
>TRBJ1-5|-|TRBV2
ASSLRGTPYSNQPQH
>TRBJ2-7|few|TRBV6-1
ASSDAALAGDEQY
>TRBJ2-1|-|TRBV7-9
ASSGRNNEQF
>TRBJ1-2|-|TRBV28
ASSLTLRTRARPGYT
>TRBJ1-1|-|TRBV19
ASSIRGPSTEAF
>TRBJ2-2|-|TRBV9
ASSVVASGSSYTGELF
>TRBJ2-5|-|TRBV7-9
ASSLVTGFGQETQY
>TRBJ1-3|-|TRBV18
ASSPLTGVGNTIY
>TRBJ2-1|-|TRBV28
ASSLTGGGLGEQF
>TRBJ1-6|-|TRBV7-9
ASSLARSNSPLH
>TRBJ1-3|-|TRBV19
ASSIDLGVTGNTIY
>TRBJ1-4|-|TRBV13
ASSPTSVGGMKKLF
>TRBJ2-3|many|TRBV5-4
ASSLVPGLHTDTQY
>TRBJ1-2|-|TRBV27
ASSLSINRGLNGYT
>TRBJ2-1|-|TRBV19
ASSIDPPWENEQF
>TRBJ1-5|-|TRBV6-5
ASSPTGLNQPQH
>TRBJ2-7|-|TRBV5-1
ASSLAGVEVAYEQY
>TRBJ2-5|-|TRBV28
ASKDRTGTQETQY
>TRBJ1-6|-|TRBV19
ASSIGGAHNSPLH
>TRBJ1-3|few|TRBV6-6
ASSYSGGRSGNTIY
>TRBJ2-1|-|TRBV19
ASSVAGGSYNEQF
>TRBJ1-5|-|TRBV2
ASGWGQGASEGNQPQH
>TRBJ2-7|-|TRBV28
ASSFISYEQY
>TRBJ2-3|-|TRBV25-1
ASSARLYTDTQY
>TRBJ2-1|-|TRBV30
AWGAWEQF
>TRBJ2-7|-|TRBV5-1
ASSAGLAGGPYEQY
>TRBJ2-4|once|TRBV4-2
ASSPRQGWHIQY
>TRBJ2-5|once|TRBV4-2
ASSPRSGGYQETQY